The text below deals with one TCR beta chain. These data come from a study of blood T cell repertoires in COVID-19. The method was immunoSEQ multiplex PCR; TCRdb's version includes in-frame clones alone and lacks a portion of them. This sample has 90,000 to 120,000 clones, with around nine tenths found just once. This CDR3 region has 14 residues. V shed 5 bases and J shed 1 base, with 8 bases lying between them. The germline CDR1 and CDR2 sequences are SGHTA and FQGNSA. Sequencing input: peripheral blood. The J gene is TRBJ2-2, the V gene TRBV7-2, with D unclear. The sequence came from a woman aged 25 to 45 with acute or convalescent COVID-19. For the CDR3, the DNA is TGTGCCAGCAGCCGCGACAAGAACACCGGGGAGCTGTTTTTT. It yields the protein CASSRDKNTGELFF.